This passage covers 13 T cell receptor beta chains from one sample sequenced in a study of shared clonotypes between healthy human individuals. Generated by immunoSEQ multiplex PCR, the TCRdb table keeps only in-frame clones and is missing some. The sample consists of about 2.1 million clones, just over 90% of them appearing once. Terminally differentiated effector memory CD45RA+ cells were excluded by CCR7 positive selection of CD45RO-negative cells. Sequencing input: naive CD8+ T cells from PBMCs. The receptor set was obtained from a young man in good health. Some clones in this sample may be carry-over from other donors' samples.

The chain links TRBV7-3 to TRBJ1-1; D gene unclear. Germline V lookup: CDR1 SGHTA, CDR2 FQGTGA. The length of the CDR3 is 13 residues. V lost 10 bases to trimming and J lost 3 bases, with 15 bases between them. CDR3 coding DNA: TGTGCCACCCGGGCGGGTACGGACACTGAAGCTTTCTTT. Its translation is CATRAGTDTEAFF.

The CDR3 nucleotides are TGTGCCAGCAGTTTCATGCGGGATCAGCCCCAGCATTTT. Translation: CASSFMRDQPQHF. V is TRBV28 and J is TRBJ1-5, with D hard to call. The CDR3 runs 13 residues. The V end lost 3 bases, the J end lost 5 bases, and 8 bases lay between the germline ends. The germline CDR1 and CDR2 sequences are MDHEN and SYDVKM.

The genes are TRBV2 and TRBJ2-5; 7 bases align to TRBD1. V shed 7 bases, J shed 0 bases, and the junction held 8 bases outside the gene matches. Germline loops: CDR1 SNHLY, CDR2 FYNNEI. This CDR3 contains 15 residues. This CDR3 is CASKPLTGYQETQYF. CDR3 in DNA: TGTGCCAGCAAACCACTGACAGGGTACCAAGAGACCCAGTACTTC.

The chain carries TRBV29-1 and TRBJ2-7; TRBD1 matches at 8 bases. The CDR3 has 13 amino acids. The germline V gene has CDR1 SQVTM and CDR2 ANQGSEA. V gave up 3 bases and J gave up 3 bases; unmatched junction bases: 4. The CDR3 nucleotides read TGCAGCGTTGAGGACAGGGTCGGCTACGAGCAGTACTTC. Protein sequence: CSVEDRVGYEQYF.

The chain is built from TRBV7-3 and TRBJ2-7; possible D gene TRBD2, 7 bases. V dropped 6 bases and J dropped 5 bases, with 26 bases sitting between them. The length of the CDR3 is 17 residues. Germline lookup yields CDR1 SGHTA and CDR2 FQGTGA. CDR3 protein: CASRSRWRGLVFHEQYF. CDR3 in DNA: TGTGCCAGCAGATCCCGTTGGCGGGGGCTAGTATTCCACGAGCAGTACTTC.

The chain links TRBV28 to TRBJ1-1, with 7 positions matching TRBD1. This CDR3 has 17 amino acids. Germline V CDR1 and CDR2: MDHEN, SYDVKM. J lost 0 bases, V lost 2 bases, and 9 bases had no gene match. The CDR3 DNA is TGTGCCAGCAGTTTAGGGTGGGGGACAGATATGAACACTGAAGCTTTCTTT. The encoded protein is CASSLGWGTDMNTEAFF.

The CDR3 bases are TGTGCCAGTAGTATCCGGGCGGAATCCTACGAGCAGTACTTC. It codes for CASSIRAESYEQYF. The V call is TRBV19, the J call TRBJ2-7; D remains unclear. The germline gives CDR1 LNHDA, CDR2 SQIVND (reference sequence). Trimming pared 3 bases from V and 1 base from J, leaving 10 bases between. This CDR3 has 14 residues. The full variable domain, rest sourced from reference TRBV19 and TRBJ2-7, is DGGITQSPKYLFRKEGQNVTLSCEQNLNHDAMYWYRQDPGQGLRLIYYSQIVNDFQKGDIAEGYSVSREKKESFPLTVTSAQKNPTAFYLCASSIRAESYEQYFGPGTRLTVT.

Details on this clone: The same CDR3 arises from other DNA sequences in this sample as well. The chain is built from TRBV9 and TRBJ2-6; D unclear. The CDR3 covers 14 residues. Germline V gene sequence: CDR1 SGDLS, CDR2 YYNGEE. Trimming stripped 0 bases from V and 3 bases from J, with 4 bases between. Here the CDR3 reads CASSVGFGANVLTF. As DNA, the CDR3 is TGTGCCAGCAGCGTAGGTTTTGGGGCCAACGTCCTGACTTTC.

The chain has TRBV30 and TRBJ2-1, with D perhaps matching TRBD2 (5 bases). This CDR3 region has 13 residues. Germline assignment: CDR1 GTSNPN and CDR2 SVGIG (reference sequence). The ends were cut back, 3 bases at V and 4 bases at J, with 10 bases in the middle. The CDR3 loop reads CAWRRLAYNEQFF. The CDR3 bases are TGTGCCTGGAGACGTCTAGCATACAATGAGCAGTTCTTC.

The genes are TRBV30 and TRBJ1-3; 8 nucleotides match TRBD1. CDR1 is GTSNPN, CDR2 SVGIG, per germline (reference sequence). The CDR3 loop spans 14 amino acids. The junction had 7 bases not matched to a gene; V was cut back by 5 bases and J by 4 bases. In nucleotides, the CDR3 is TGTGCCTGGTCATCCTGGACAGGGGGAAACACCATATATTTT. Residues: CAWSSWTGGNTIYF.

The chain uses TRBV14 and TRBJ1-2; 7 bases are a match to TRBD1. J was trimmed by 4 bases and V by 0 bases; bases with no gene match: 14. Germline assignment: CDR1 SGHDN and CDR2 FVKESK. CDR3 length equals 18 residues. For the CDR3, the DNA is TGTGCCAGCAGCCAAGAGTGGGGTACAGGGGACGGAGTCTATGGCTACACCTTC. The encoded protein is CASSQEWGTGDGVYGYTF. Full variable domain (rest looked up from reference TRBV14 and TRBJ1-2): EAGVTQFPSHSVIEKGQTVTLRCDPISGHDNLYWYRRVMGKEIKFLLHFVKESKQDESGMPNNRFLAERTGGTYSTLKVQPAELEDSGVYFCASSQEWGTGDGVYGYTFGSGTRLTVV.

The chain employs TRBV7-3 and TRBJ2-1, with 7 bases aligning to TRBD2. Germline V gives CDR1 SGHTA, CDR2 FQGTGA. J gave up 5 bases and V 0 bases, and 7 bases lay outside the gene matches. The CDR3 has 16 amino acids. The CDR3 region has the DNA TGTGCCAGCAGCTTAACGAGAGCGGGGCCGCACAATGAGCAGTTCTTC. Protein: CASSLTRAGPHNEQFF.

The chain is built from TRBV4-1 and TRBJ2-3, with D hard to call. Trimming took 0 bases from V and 4 from J, leaving 14 bases between them. This CDR3 is 16 amino acids long. CDR1 MGHRA and CDR2 YSYEKL come from the germline V gene. The CDR3 DNA reads TGCGCCAGCAGCCAAGATCTGGAGCGATTCGCAGATACGCAGTATTTT. Protein sequence: CASSQDLERFADTQYF.